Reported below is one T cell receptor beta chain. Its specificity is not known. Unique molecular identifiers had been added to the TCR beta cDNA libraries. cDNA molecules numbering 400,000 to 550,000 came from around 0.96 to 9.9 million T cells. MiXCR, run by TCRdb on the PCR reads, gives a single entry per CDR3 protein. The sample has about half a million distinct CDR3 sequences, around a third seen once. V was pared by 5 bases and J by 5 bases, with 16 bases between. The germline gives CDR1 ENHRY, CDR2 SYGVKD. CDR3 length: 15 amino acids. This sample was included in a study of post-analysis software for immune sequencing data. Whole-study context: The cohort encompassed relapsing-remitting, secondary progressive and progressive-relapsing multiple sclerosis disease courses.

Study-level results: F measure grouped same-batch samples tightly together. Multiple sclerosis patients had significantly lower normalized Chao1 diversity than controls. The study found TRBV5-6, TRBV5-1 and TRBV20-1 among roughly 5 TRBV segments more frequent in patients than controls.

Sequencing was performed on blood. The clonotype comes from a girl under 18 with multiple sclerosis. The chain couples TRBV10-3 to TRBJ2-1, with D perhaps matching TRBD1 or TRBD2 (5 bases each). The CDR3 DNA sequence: TGTGCCATCAGTTCCGACCGGGTGGGGGACAATGAGCAGTTCTTC. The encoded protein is CAISSDRVGDNEQFF.